The entry below describes one T cell receptor beta chain. What it recognizes is unknown. This specimen comes from a study of cytomegalovirus exposure and HLA in healthy donors. Study-wide results and caveats: In vitro experiments confirmed that three CMV-associated chains were specific for CMV antigens. The authors enumerated 164 TCR beta chains as linked to cytomegalovirus. A later analysis found common viral pathogens apparently linked to several of the most significant clusters. Later analysis identified 16,951 TCR beta sequences associated with HLA alleles, using a false discovery rate threshold of 0.05.

A multiplex PCR was run with 60 Vbeta primers and 13 Jbeta primers. Produced via immunoSEQ multiplex PCR; TCRdb's table is partial and in-frame only. This sample contains tens of thousands of clones. The CDR3 is 12 amino acids. The germline V gene has CDR1 SEHNR and CDR2 FQNEAQ (reference sequence). With V trimmed by 4 bases and J by 7 bases, 2 bases remained unmatched. The receptor's source is a woman in her forties or fifties in good health and CMV-seropositive. The sample taken for sequencing was PBMCs. V and J are TRBV7-9 and TRBJ1-2; 8 nucleotides align to TRBD1. DNA for the CDR3: TGTGCCAGCAGCTCAGGACAGGGTGGCTACACCTTC. Its protein product is CASSSGQGGYTF.